One and the same sample provided the 11 T cell receptor beta chains below, sequenced in a study of shared clonotypes between healthy human individuals. Only in-frame clones appear in the TCRdb table, and some are missing; sequencing was by immunoSEQ multiplex PCR. This table has about 1 million clones, around 76% appearing once. Sequencing was performed on memory CD4+ T cells sorted from blood. The sample's subset: CD45RA-negative fraction. Receptor source: a man aged 18 to 30 in good health.

This rearrangement joins TRBV7-9 to TRBJ2-5; 12 bases agree with TRBD2. V dropped 5 bases and J dropped 4; count of bases not matched to a gene: 8. CDR3 size: 16 residues. Germline V CDR1 and CDR2: SEHNR, FQNEAQ (reference sequence). The CDR3 region has the DNA TGTGCCAGCAGCGCCGCTAGCGGGGGGGCCCGAGAGACCCAGTACTTC. It translates to CASSAASGGARETQYF.

V is TRBV5-4 and J is TRBJ1-5, with TRBD1 identical over 9 bases. From germline, CDR1 is SGHNT and CDR2 YYREEE (reference sequence). CDR3 length: 17 residues. J gave up 3 bases and V 4 bases, and 11 bases lay outside the gene matches. Written as DNA, the CDR3 is TGTGCCAGCAGCAGCGGAGGGGGACAGGGATACAATCAGCCCCAGCATTTT. Its translation: CASSSGGGQGYNQPQHF.

This chain joins TRBV2 and TRBJ2-7; 10 bases line up with TRBD2. Looked up from germline, CDR1 is SNHLY and CDR2 is FYNNEI. After removal of 7 bases from V and 5 bases from J, the junction contained 2 bases not matched to a gene. The CDR3 consists of 12 residues. CDR3 region: CASTLAGDEQYF. The CDR3 DNA sequence: TGTGCCAGCACCCTAGCGGGGGACGAGCAGTACTTC.

V is TRBV21-1 and J is TRBJ1-2; TRBD1 is taken as the D call from the table, unchecked against the DNA. TRBV21-1 is an annotated pseudogene. CDR3 size: 15 residues. The CDR3 region is CASSRLTGLGCGYTF. The CDR3 DNA is TGTGCCAGCAGCAGATTGACAGGCCTTGGGTGTGGCTACACCTTC.

The chain joins TRBV6-1 to TRBJ1-6; weak D call: TRBD1 (6 bases). Trimming stripped 6 bases from V and 7 bases from J, with 16 bases between. Germline V gives CDR1 MNHNS, CDR2 SASEGT. This CDR3 contains 15 residues. Here the CDR3 DNA reads TGTGCCAGCAGCAACAGGGAGATAGGGAATTCACCCCTCCACTTT. Amino acids: CASSNREIGNSPLHF.

The CDR3 coding sequence is TGTGCCAGCCCTTCCGCCACCATATATTTT. This translates into CASPSATIYF. The rearrangement links TRBV7-9 to TRBJ1-3, with D hard to call. Germline loops: CDR1 SEHNR, CDR2 FQNEAQ (reference sequence). CDR3 length: 10 residues. V was shortened by 8 bases and J by 9 bases, with 8 bases between the two germline ends. The whole variable domain, filled in from reference TRBV7-9 and TRBJ1-3, reads DTGVSQNPRHKITKRGQNVTFRCDPISEHNRLYWYRQTLGQGPEFLTYFQNEAQLEKSRLLSDRFSAERPKGSFSTLEIQRTEQGDSAMYLCASPSATIYFGEGSWLTVV.

The chain employs TRBV6-1 and TRBJ1-1; no reliable D call. Per germline, CDR1 MNHNS and CDR2 SASEGT. The length of the CDR3 is 11 residues. Trimming took 6 bases from V and 5 from J, leaving 7 bases between them. The chain's CDR3 is CASSSPTEAFF. DNA for the CDR3: TGTGCCAGCAGCTCCCCGACTGAAGCTTTCTTT.

J is TRBJ2-7 and V is TRBV19, with 7 bases that match TRBD1. Trimming cost V 5 bases and J 3 bases; bases outside gene matches: 10. Germline CDR1 is LNHDA and CDR2 is SQIVND (reference sequence). This CDR3 spans 15 amino acids. The DNA of the CDR3 is TGTGCCAGTAGTCGGGGACAGATCGCTAGCTACGAGCAGTACTTC. This codes for CASSRGQIASYEQYF.

This clone was seen just once. This sequence joins TRBV19 and TRBJ1-5; 8 positions match TRBD1. J lost 5 bases, V lost 3 bases, and 9 bases had no gene match. The CDR3 totals 16 residues. Per the germline V gene, CDR1 is LNHDA and CDR2 is SQIVND (reference sequence). The CDR3 DNA sequence: TGTGCCAGTAGTATTCGGACCGGGACAGGCTATCAGCCCCAGCATTTT. Its protein product is CASSIRTGTGYQPQHF.

The genes are TRBV11-2 and TRBJ1-2; D not certain. CDR3 length equals 14 residues. Germline loops: CDR1 SGHAT, CDR2 FQNNGV. The V end lost 4 bases, the J end lost 3 bases, and 12 bases lay between the germline ends. This CDR3 reads CASSWRDGYYGYTF. The CDR3 nucleotides are TGTGCCAGCAGCTGGAGAGACGGATACTATGGCTACACCTTC.

V is TRBV2 and J is TRBJ2-7, with TRBD2 matching 10 bases. This CDR3 is built from 15 residues. V shed 2 bases, J shed 4 bases, and the junction held 5 bases outside the gene matches. Germline V lookup: CDR1 SNHLY, CDR2 FYNNEI. The CDR3 protein is CASSESLTSGYEQYF. The CDR3 region has the DNA TGTGCCAGCAGTGAATCCTTGACTAGCGGGTACGAGCAGTACTTC.